This entry lists 5 T cell receptor beta chains sequenced from one sample in a study of cytomegalovirus exposure and HLA in healthy donors. The PCR had 60 Vbeta and 13 Jbeta primers. TCRdb's table, derived via immunoSEQ multiplex PCR, lists solely in-frame clones and lacks some. The data show 110,000 or so clones, with around 77% seen just once and 4% to 5% held by the top ten. The specimen was PBMCs. These TCRs come from a man aged 45-65 years in good health and CMV-seropositive.

There are a few counts of this clone. In the same sample, other DNA sequences code for this CDR3. The CDR3 is CASSYLTGSYNSPLHF. The CDR3 nucleotides read TGCGCCAGCAGTTATCTAACAGGGAGTTATAATTCACCCCTCCACTTT. This chain uses TRBV5-1 with TRBJ1-6; D is perhaps TRBD1 (6 bases). From germline, CDR1 is SGHRS and CDR2 YFSETQ. The germline V and J ends were trimmed by 5 bases and 4 bases, with 16 bases remaining between them. The CDR3 totals 16 residues.

The chain recombines TRBV18 with TRBJ2-7; D might be TRBD1 (6 bases). Germline V gene data show CDR1 as KGHSH and CDR2 as LQKENI. V lost 4 bases to trimming and J lost 0 bases, with 13 bases between them. The CDR3 totals 15 residues. In nucleotides, the CDR3 is TGTGCCAGCTCACTACTGACAGGAGACTCCTACGAGCAGTACTTC. Encoded protein: CASSLLTGDSYEQYF.

The chain joins TRBV14 to TRBJ2-1; 8 positions match TRBD2. Per the germline V gene, CDR1 is SGHDN and CDR2 is FVKESK. The trim removed 3 bases at V and 3 bases at J, leaving 16 bases unmatched. CDR3 size: 19 residues. The CDR3 region has the DNA TGTGCCAGCAGCCATCTGGAGCCCGGGAGGGCCGCGGGCTACAATGAGCAGTTCTTC. Its protein product is CASSHLEPGRAAGYNEQFF. The variable domain in full, with the rest retrieved from reference TRBV14 and TRBJ2-1, is EAGVTQFPSHSVIEKGQTVTLRCDPISGHDNLYWYRRVMGKEIKFLLHFVKESKQDESGMPNNRFLAERTGGTYSTLKVQPAELEDSGVYFCASSHLEPGRAAGYNEQFFGPGTRLTVL.

The chain has TRBV5-1 and TRBJ2-2; TRBD2 is a possible D gene (7 bases). The germline gives CDR1 SGHRS, CDR2 YFSETQ. Trimming pared 4 bases from V and 3 bases from J, leaving 10 bases between. This CDR3 is 14 amino acids long. The CDR3 DNA is TGCGCCAGCAGCGGGGGGGGCGACACCGGGGAGCTGTTTTTT. Translating gives CASSGGGDTGELFF.

This chain uses TRBV5-4 with TRBJ2-3; D perhaps matches TRBD2 (5 bases). Germline V gene sequence: CDR1 SGHNT, CDR2 YYREEE (reference sequence). V lost 2 bases and J 1 base, leaving 8 bases between the germline ends. There are 14 residues in the CDR3. The CDR3 region has the DNA TGTGCCAGCAGCTTATATAGCGGCACAGATACGCAGTATTTT. Protein: CASSLYSGTDTQYF.